This T cell receptor (beta chain) appears in the sequencing data of a study of T cell changes during pregnancy in multiple sclerosis. This CDR3 comprises 12 residues. The V gene's germline CDR1 is SGHTA and CDR2 FQGTGA. Trimming removed 5 bases from V and 9 bases from J; junction bases left unmatched: 4. Here immunoSEQ multiplex PCR was the method, and the copy in TCRdb shows in-frame clones only, minus some. The profile shows 70,000 or so clones, approximately 92% of them singletons. The TCR was taken from a female donor in good health, enrolled as a control in a pregnancy study. The specimen was peripheral blood, collected in the third trimester of pregnancy. The genes are TRBV7-3 and TRBJ2-1; 7 bases are shared with TRBD1. The CDR3 DNA reads as TGTGCCAGCAGCCAAGACAGGGTTGAGCAGTTCTTC. Its translation is CASSQDRVEQFF. Based on the CDR3 plus reference TRBV7-3 and TRBJ2-1, the full variable domain is GAGVSQTPSNKVTEKGKYVELRCDPISGHTALYWYRQSLGQGPEFLIYFQGTGAADDSGLPNDRFFAVRPEGSVSTLKIQRTERGDSAVYLCASSQDRVEQFFGPGTRLTVL.